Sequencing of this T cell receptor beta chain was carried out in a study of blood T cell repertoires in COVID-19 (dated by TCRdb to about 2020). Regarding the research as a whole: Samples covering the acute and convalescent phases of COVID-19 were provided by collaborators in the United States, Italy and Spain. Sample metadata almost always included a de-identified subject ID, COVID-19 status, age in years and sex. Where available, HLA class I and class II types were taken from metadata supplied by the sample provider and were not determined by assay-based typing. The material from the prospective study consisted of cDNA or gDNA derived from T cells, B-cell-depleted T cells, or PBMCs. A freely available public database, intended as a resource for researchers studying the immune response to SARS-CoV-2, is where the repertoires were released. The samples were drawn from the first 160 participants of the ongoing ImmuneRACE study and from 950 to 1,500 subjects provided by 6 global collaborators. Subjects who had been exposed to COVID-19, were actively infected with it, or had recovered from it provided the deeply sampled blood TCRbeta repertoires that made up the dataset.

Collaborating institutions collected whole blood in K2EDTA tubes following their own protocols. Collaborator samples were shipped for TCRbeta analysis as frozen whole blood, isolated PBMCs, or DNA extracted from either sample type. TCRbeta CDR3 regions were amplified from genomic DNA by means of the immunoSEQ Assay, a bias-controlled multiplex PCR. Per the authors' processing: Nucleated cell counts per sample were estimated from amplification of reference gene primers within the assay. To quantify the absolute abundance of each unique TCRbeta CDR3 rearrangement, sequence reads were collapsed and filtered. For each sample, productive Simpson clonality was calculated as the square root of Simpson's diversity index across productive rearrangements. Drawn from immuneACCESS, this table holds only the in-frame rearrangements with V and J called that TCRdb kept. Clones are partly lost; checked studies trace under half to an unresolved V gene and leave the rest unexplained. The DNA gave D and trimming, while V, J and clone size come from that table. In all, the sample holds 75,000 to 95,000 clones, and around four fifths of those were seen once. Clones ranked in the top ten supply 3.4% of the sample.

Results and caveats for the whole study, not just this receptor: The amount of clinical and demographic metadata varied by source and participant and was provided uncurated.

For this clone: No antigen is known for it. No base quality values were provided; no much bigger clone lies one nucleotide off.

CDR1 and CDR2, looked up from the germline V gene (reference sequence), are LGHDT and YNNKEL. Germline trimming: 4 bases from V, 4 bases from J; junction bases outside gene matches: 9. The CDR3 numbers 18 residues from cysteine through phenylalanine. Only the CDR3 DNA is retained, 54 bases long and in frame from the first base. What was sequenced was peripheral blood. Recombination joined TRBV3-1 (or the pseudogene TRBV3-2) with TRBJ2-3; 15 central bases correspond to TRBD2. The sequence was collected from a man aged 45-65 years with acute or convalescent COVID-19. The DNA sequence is TGTGCCAGCAGCCGGGGACTAGCGGGAGGTGGGTTCTCAGATACGCAGTATTTT. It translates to CASSRGLAGGGFSDTQYF.